A selection of T cell receptor beta chains follows, all from one sample in a study of T-cell reconstitution after alpha-beta-depleted transplantation in children. TCRdb re-derived calls from the PCR reads in MiXCR, one entry per CDR3 protein. The table has about 980,000 distinct CDR3 sequences, about 31% seen once. This specimen consisted of PBMCs, mostly from graft donor cells, obtained 360 days after TCRalphabeta/CD19-depleted stem cell transplant. The origin of the receptors is a boy less than two years old who had a stem cell transplant for SCID, so the T cells may come from the graft donor. The CDR3 runs from the conserved cysteine through the conserved F or W. A D gene is named only where the DNA matches it firmly. Where a row states a size, it is once, few, many or the class of an expanded clone; other rows omit it.

>-|-|TRBJ2-2|TRBV6-1
TGTGCCAGCACCCCATCGGGCACCGGGGAGCTGTTTTTT
CASTPSGTGELFF
>TRBD1|-|TRBJ2-7|TRBV29-1
TGCAGCGTTGCGAGGGACAGGGTCGACGAGCAGTACTTC
CSVARDRVDEQYF
>-|-|TRBJ1-1|TRBV28
TGTGCCAGCAGCCCCGGTCTCGAGGTCACTGAAGCTTTCTTT
CASSPGLEVTEAFF
>TRBD1|-|TRBJ1-1|TRBV12-3/TRBV12-4
TGTGCCAGCAGTTCCGGGACAGAGTACACTGAAGCTTTCTTT
CASSSGTEYTEAFF
>-|few|TRBJ2-1|TRBV20-1
TGCAGTGCTAGGCCGGGTCCCCCCTGGGATGAGCAGTTCTTC
CSARPGPPWDEQFF
>TRBD1|-|TRBJ1-6|TRBV20-1
TGCAGTGTTAGGCGGGACAGGGTAAAGTTGTATGATAATTCACCCCTCCACTTT
CSVRRDRVKLYDNSPLHF
>-|few|TRBJ2-7|TRBV29-1
-
CSVADGSGYKVYF
>-|few|TRBJ2-3|TRBV7-2
TGTGCCAGCAGCTTAGTGAATACGCAGTATTTT
CASSLVNTQYF
>-|-|TRBJ2-2|TRBV12-3/TRBV12-4
TGTGCCAGCAGTTTAAGGGCACGTGGGAACACCGGGGAGCTGTTTTTT
CASSLRARGNTGELFF
>-|-|TRBJ1-1|TRBV20-1
TGCAGTGCTAGACAGGGGCAGGGGAACACTGAAGCTTTCTTT
CSARQGQGNTEAFF
>TRBD2|few|TRBJ2-2|TRBV7-6
TGTGCCAGCAGCCCAAGCGGGGCGGACACCGGGGAGCTGTTTTTT
CASSPSGADTGELFF
>-|-|TRBJ1-2|TRBV7-9
TGTGCCAGCAGCTTAGCGTCGGGGCGGCACGGTGGCTACACCTTC
CASSLASGRHGGYTF
>-|-|TRBJ2-5|TRBV12-3/TRBV12-4
TGTGCCAGCAGTTACGGGGCGGCAGGGTCGGGAGAGACCCAGTACTTC
CASSYGAAGSGETQYF
>TRBD2|few|TRBJ2-1|TRBV20-1
TGCAGTGCTCGGGCGGGGGGCTCGAGCTCCTACAATGAGCAGTTCTTC
CSARAGGSSSYNEQFF
>TRBD1|-|TRBJ2-1|TRBV4-2
TGTGCCAGCAGCCTCCCGGGACAGGGAACCTACAATGAGCAGTTCTTC
CASSLPGQGTYNEQFF
>-|few|TRBJ2-7|TRBV7-9
TGTGCCAGCAGCCCCTATTTTGACCTATACGAGCAGTACTTC
CASSPYFDLYEQYF
>-|many|TRBJ2-7|TRBV7-2
TGTGCCAGCAGCTTATCTGGGGCCCTCTACGAGCAGTACTTC
CASSLSGALYEQYF
>TRBD2|few|TRBJ2-1|TRBV12-3/TRBV12-4
TGTGCCACCTCGGGGGGGCGGGATGAGCAGTTCTTC
CATSGGRDEQFF
>TRBD2|-|TRBJ2-1|TRBV6-5
TGTGCCAGCAGTTACTCGCCGGGTGGACTAGCGGGGGTTTACAATGAGCAGTTCTTC
CASSYSPGGLAGVYNEQFF
>TRBD1|-|TRBJ1-1|TRBV5-1
TGCGCCAGCAGCTCCAAGGGGGCAAGGACTGAAGCTTTCTTT
CASSSKGARTEAFF
>TRBD1|few|TRBJ2-6|TRBV5-5
TGTGCCAGCAGCGCACAGGGACAGGGTTTCGGTGGGGCCAACGTCCTGACTTTC
CASSAQGQGFGGANVLTF
>-|-|TRBJ2-7|TRBV2
TGTGCCAGCAGGGACACCTTCTACGAGCAGTACTTC
CASRDTFYEQYF
>-|-|TRBJ2-3|TRBV18
TGTGCCAGCTCACCACCGAGGAGGGACGGCACAGATACGCAGTATTTT
CASSPPRRDGTDTQYF
>TRBD1|-|TRBJ2-7|TRBV30
TGTGCCGGACGGCGACAGGGTAAAGACGAGCAGTACTTC
CAGRRQGKDEQYF
>-|few|TRBJ1-1|TRBV7-8
TGTGCCAGCAGCTTAGACAGGGTTCAGACTGAAGCTTTCTTT
CASSLDRVQTEAFF
>-|-|TRBJ1-1|TRBV2
TGTGCCAGCACTAGGTTGAACACTGAAGCTTTCTTT
CASTRLNTEAFF
>TRBD2|few|TRBJ2-1|TRBV5-5
TGTGCCAGCAGCCCGATTAGCGGGCGCTCCTACAATGAGCAGTTCTTC
CASSPISGRSYNEQFF
>-|few|TRBJ1-1|TRBV7-2
TGTGCCAGCAGCTTCGACGGGACCGTCCGAATTGAAGCTTTCTTT
CASSFDGTVRIEAFF
>-|once|TRBJ1-2|TRBV7-8
TGTGCCAGCAGCTTGCGACAGACCCATGGCTACACCTTC
CASSLRQTHGYTF